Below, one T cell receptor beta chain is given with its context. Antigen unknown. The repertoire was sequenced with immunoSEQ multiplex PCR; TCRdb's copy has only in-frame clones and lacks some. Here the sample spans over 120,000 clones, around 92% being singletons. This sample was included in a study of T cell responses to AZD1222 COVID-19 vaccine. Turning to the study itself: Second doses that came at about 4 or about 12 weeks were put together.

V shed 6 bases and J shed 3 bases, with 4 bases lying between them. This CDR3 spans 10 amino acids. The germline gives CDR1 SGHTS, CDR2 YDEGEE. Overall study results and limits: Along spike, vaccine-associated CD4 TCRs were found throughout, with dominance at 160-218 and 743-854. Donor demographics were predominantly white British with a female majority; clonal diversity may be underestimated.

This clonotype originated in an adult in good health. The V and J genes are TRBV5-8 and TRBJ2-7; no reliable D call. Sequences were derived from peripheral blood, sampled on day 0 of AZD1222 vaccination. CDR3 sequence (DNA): TGTGCCAGCAAGGGCTACGAGCAGTACTTC. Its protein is CASKGYEQYF.